A selection of T cell receptor beta chains follows, all from one sample in a study of cytomegalovirus exposure and HLA in healthy donors. Generated by immunoSEQ multiplex PCR, the TCRdb table keeps only in-frame clones and is missing some. The data hold 200,000 or so clones, with about 80% observed a single time. What was sequenced was PBMCs. The receptors were gathered from a man aged 18 to 35 in good health and CMV-seronegative. Both conserved end residues are part of each CDR3. Fields, in order: clone size, D gene, J gene, V gene, CDR3 DNA, CDR3 protein. D genes are given only for firm matches. Where a row states a size, it is once, few, many or the class of an expanded clone; other rows omit it.

NA NA TRBJ1-4 TRBV28 TGTGCCAGCAGTTTAGGGCAGGTGATGAATGAAAAACTGTTTTTT CASSLGQVMNEKLFF
few TRBD1 TRBJ2-3 TRBV4-1 TGCGCCAGCAGCCACGGAACAGGGGGCCCTTCAGATACGCAGTATTTT CASSHGTGGPSDTQYF
NA TRBD2 TRBJ2-1 TRBV28 TGTGCCAGCAGTAGTAGCGGGAGGGCCTCCTACAATGAGCAGTTCTTC CASSSSGRASYNEQFF
NA NA TRBJ1-2 TRBV5-1 TGCGCCAGCAGCTTGGAACAGTCTTTAGCTAACTATGGCTACACCTTC CASSLEQSLANYGYTF
NA NA TRBJ2-1 TRBV27 TGTGCCAGCAGTTCCGGGGGTCGTCTGAGCTCCTACAATGAGCAGTTCTTC CASSSGGRLSSYNEQFF
NA NA TRBJ1-6 TRBV4-1 TGCGCCAGCAGCCAAGAATGGGCCAGGGAAAAGAGGAATTCACCCCTCCACTTT CASSQEWAREKRNSPLHF
NA NA TRBJ1-5 TRBV10-2 TGCGCCAGCAGTGAGAACAGCAGGCTCCTTTATAGCAATCAGCCCCAGCATTTT CASSENSRLLYSNQPQHF
NA NA TRBJ1-2 TRBV4-2 TGTGCCAGCAGCCAAGATAAGGCCCGCGTAGGGGATGGCTACACCTTC CASSQDKARVGDGYTF
NA NA TRBJ1-4 TRBV28 TGTGCCAGCAGTTTCCCCCGACTGGCAACTAATGAAAAACTGTTTTTT CASSFPRLATNEKLFF
NA TRBD1 TRBJ1-2 TRBV7-9 TGTGCCAGCAGCCCGGGAGGGGACAGTTATGGCTACACCTTC CASSPGGDSYGYTF
NA NA TRBJ2-5 TRBV2 TGTGCCAGCAGTGAAGCGACAGCTAAACAAGAGACCCAGTACTTC CASSEATAKQETQYF
NA NA TRBJ1-6 TRBV6-1 TGTGCCAGCAGTGAAGTGTTCGGGTCGTATTCACCCCTCCACTTT CASSEVFGSYSPLHF
NA NA TRBJ2-2 TRBV7-2 TGTGCCAGCAGCGGTTACAGTGGCGGGGAGCTGTTTTTT CASSGYSGGELFF
few NA TRBJ1-3 TRBV7-9 TGTGCCAGCAGTTCCACGGCGGGTCGGGGCTCTGGAAACACCATATATTTT CASSSTAGRGSGNTIYF
NA TRBD1 TRBJ2-2 TRBV9 TGTGCCAGCAGCCCCCGGACAGGTACCGGGGAGCTGTTTTTT CASSPRTGTGELFF
NA NA TRBJ1-2 TRBV2 TGTGCCAGCAGAGATCGGGTGGCAGGGAACACCTTC CASRDRVAGNTF
once TRBD1 TRBJ2-7 TRBV7-9 TGTGCCAGCAGCTTCCTTCCGGGACAGAAGTACTTC CASSFLPGQKYF
few NA TRBJ2-1 TRBV7-3 TGTGCCAGCAGCTTAAGGCCAGGGGAAGGGAATGAGCAGTTCTTC CASSLRPGEGNEQFF
NA TRBD1 TRBJ2-1 TRBV29-1 TGCAGCGTCGGCTACCAGGGGGCTGGTGAGCAGTTCTTC CSVGYQGAGEQFF
NA TRBD1 TRBJ2-6 TRBV7-3 TGTGCCAGCAGCTTCCGCAGGGGGAAAGACGACGTCCTGACTTTC CASSFRRGKDDVLTF
NA NA TRBJ2-1 TRBV5-1 TGCGCCAGCAGCCTCCGGGACAACCCCTACAATGAGCAGTTCTTC CASSLRDNPYNEQFF
few TRBD2 TRBJ2-1 TRBV19 TGTGCCAGTAGTATGGGCGGGAGCTCCTACAATGAGCAGTTCTTC CASSMGGSSYNEQFF
NA NA TRBJ2-1 TRBV27 TGTGCCAGCAGTTTCGGGGTTTCCTACAATGAGCAGTTCTTC CASSFGVSYNEQFF
NA NA TRBJ2-1 TRBV2 TGTGCCGCAAGGGACTCGAAATACAATGAGCAGTTCTTC CAARDSKYNEQFF
NA NA TRBJ2-3 TRBV5-4 TGTGCCAGCAGCTTGGCGGGGGGCACAGATACGCAGTATTTT CASSLAGGTDTQYF